A selection of T cell receptor beta chains follows, all from one sample in a study of T cell repertoires in cytomegalovirus infection. No antigen has been assigned to these receptors. TCRdb independently ran MiXCR on the reads; one entry per CDR3 protein. The sample consists of about 920,000 distinct CDR3 sequences, more than 25% of them appearing once. Sequenced material: cultured CD8+ T cells from PBMCs, taken from culture after CMV antigen stimulation. The receptors come from a human donor in good health (CMV status not recorded). Some clones in this sample may be carry-over from other donors' samples. Each CDR3 is given with its conserved first and last residue. A D gene is named only where the DNA matches it firmly. Size tells how often a clone was seen (once, few, many) or the class of an expanded clone, and some rows leave it out.

cdr3_nt: TGTGCCAGCGCGGAGGGGACGCCGGCTAACTATGGCTACACCTTC; cdr3_aa: CASAEGTPANYGYTF; v_call: TRBV6-5; clone_size: .; d_call: .; j_call: TRBJ1-2
cdr3_nt: TGCGCCAGCAGCCAAGATTTTCGGGGGGGCAGGGATACGCAGTATTTT; cdr3_aa: CASSQDFRGGRDTQYF; v_call: TRBV4-3; clone_size: .; d_call: TRBD2; j_call: TRBJ2-3
cdr3_nt: TGTGCCAGCAGCGAAGCGGGGGCGACGGCAGATACGCAGTATTTT; cdr3_aa: CASSEAGATADTQYF; v_call: TRBV9; clone_size: .; d_call: TRBD2; j_call: TRBJ2-3
cdr3_nt: TGCGCCAGCAGCCTAAATAGGGAGTGGTCCTACGAGCAGTACTTC; cdr3_aa: CASSLNREWSYEQYF; v_call: TRBV4-1; clone_size: many; d_call: .; j_call: TRBJ2-7
cdr3_nt: TGTGCCAGCAGTGACGACAGGGGGCAGGGACCCCAGCATTTT; cdr3_aa: CASSDDRGQGPQHF; v_call: TRBV6-1; clone_size: .; d_call: TRBD1; j_call: TRBJ1-5
cdr3_nt: TGTGCCAGCAGCTTGGGGGTTACGAACACCGGGGAGCTGTTTTTT; cdr3_aa: CASSLGVTNTGELFF; v_call: TRBV5-5; clone_size: few; d_call: .; j_call: TRBJ2-2
cdr3_nt: TGCAGCGCCGATGTGGAGGGTAGCGGTTCACCCCTCCACTTT; cdr3_aa: CSADVEGSGSPLHF; v_call: TRBV29-1; clone_size: few; d_call: .; j_call: TRBJ1-6
cdr3_nt: TGTGCCAGCAGCTTTTATAGTACAGATACGCAGTATTTT; cdr3_aa: CASSFYSTDTQYF; v_call: TRBV7-6; clone_size: many; d_call: .; j_call: TRBJ2-3
cdr3_nt: TGTGCCAGCAGGCTTACACGGGGGAGCTCTGGGGCCAACGTCCTGACTTTC; cdr3_aa: CASRLTRGSSGANVLTF; v_call: TRBV28; clone_size: few; d_call: .; j_call: TRBJ2-6
cdr3_nt: TGTGCCACCAGCAGAGACGAGGGTGAGCAGTTCTTC; cdr3_aa: CATSRDEGEQFF; v_call: TRBV15; clone_size: .; d_call: .; j_call: TRBJ2-1
cdr3_nt: TGTGCCATCAGTGTCGGGGGGCCCACTGAAGCTTTCTTT; cdr3_aa: CAISVGGPTEAFF; v_call: TRBV10-3; clone_size: .; d_call: .; j_call: TRBJ1-1
cdr3_nt: TGTGCCATCAATGGACAGGGGATGAACACTGAAGCTTTCTTT; cdr3_aa: CAINGQGMNTEAFF; v_call: TRBV10-3; clone_size: .; d_call: TRBD1; j_call: TRBJ1-1
cdr3_nt: TGTGCCAGCGGACAAGTTGTAGGTCAGCCCCAGCATTTT; cdr3_aa: CASGQVVGQPQHF; v_call: TRBV27; clone_size: .; d_call: .; j_call: TRBJ1-5
cdr3_nt: TGTGCCAGCAGCCCAGCAGTCCGGGACAGGGTCTCAGATACGCAGTATTTT; cdr3_aa: CASSPAVRDRVSDTQYF; v_call: TRBV7-2; clone_size: many; d_call: TRBD1; j_call: TRBJ2-3
cdr3_nt: TGTGCCAGCGGCACAGGAGGCTACACCTTC; cdr3_aa: CASGTGGYTF; v_call: TRBV7-9; clone_size: .; d_call: .; j_call: TRBJ1-2
cdr3_nt: TGCAGCGTTGATCTAGGACAGGAAACCTCCTACGAGCAGTACTTC; cdr3_aa: CSVDLGQETSYEQYF; v_call: TRBV29-1; clone_size: .; d_call: TRBD1; j_call: TRBJ2-7
cdr3_nt: TGTGCCAGCAGCCTACAACGCCGGACTAGCTCCTATAATTCACCCCTCCACTTT; cdr3_aa: CASSLQRRTSSYNSPLHF; v_call: TRBV7-2; clone_size: many; d_call: .; j_call: TRBJ1-6
cdr3_nt: TGTGCCAGCAGCTTAACCCCCTTGGCAGCGAACACCGGGGAGCTGTTTTTT; cdr3_aa: CASSLTPLAANTGELFF; v_call: TRBV7-4; clone_size: .; d_call: .; j_call: TRBJ2-2
cdr3_nt: TGTGCCAGCAGCTTAGGGGACAGGGACCTCCAAGAGACCCAGTACTTC; cdr3_aa: CASSLGDRDLQETQYF; v_call: TRBV7-2; clone_size: .; d_call: TRBD1; j_call: TRBJ2-5
cdr3_nt: TGTGCCAGCAGCGTAGCGCGATCGTCGGACACCTTC; cdr3_aa: CASSVARSSDTF; v_call: TRBV9; clone_size: .; d_call: .; j_call: TRBJ1-2
cdr3_nt: TGTGCCAGCAGCCCCGGGACAGGGACTGAAAAACTGTTTTTT; cdr3_aa: CASSPGTGTEKLFF; v_call: TRBV7-6; clone_size: many; d_call: TRBD1; j_call: TRBJ1-4
cdr3_nt: TGTGCCAGCAGTGTACACGAAGGGGTTGGCACAGATACGCAGTATTTT; cdr3_aa: CASSVHEGVGTDTQYF; v_call: TRBV6-6; clone_size: .; d_call: .; j_call: TRBJ2-3
cdr3_nt: TGTGCCAGCAGCTCGGACAGAGGATACAATCAGCCCCAGCATTTT; cdr3_aa: CASSSDRGYNQPQHF; v_call: TRBV27; clone_size: few; d_call: .; j_call: TRBJ1-5
cdr3_nt: TGTGCCAGCGAGAAAGAGACCCAGTACTTC; cdr3_aa: CASEKETQYF; v_call: TRBV7-9; clone_size: .; d_call: .; j_call: TRBJ2-5
cdr3_nt: TGTGCTAGTGGTTTCTCCTCCCCCGCAGCAGATACGCAGTATTTT; cdr3_aa: CASGFSSPAADTQYF; v_call: TRBV12-5; clone_size: few; d_call: .; j_call: TRBJ2-3
cdr3_nt: TGTGCCAGCAGCTTTCCAGGACAGGGCCCAACCTTTTTC; cdr3_aa: CASSFPGQGPTFF; v_call: TRBV7-8; clone_size: many; d_call: TRBD1; j_call: TRBJ2-7
cdr3_nt: TGTGCCAGCAGCTTAGAGGCAGCCTCCTACGAGCAGTACTTC; cdr3_aa: CASSLEAASYEQYF; v_call: TRBV13; clone_size: .; d_call: .; j_call: TRBJ2-7
cdr3_nt: TGTGCCATCAGTGAGTCGGCAGCCAACAATGAGCAGTTCTTC; cdr3_aa: CAISESAANNEQFF; v_call: TRBV10-3; clone_size: .; d_call: .; j_call: TRBJ2-1
cdr3_nt: TGTGCCAGCAGTTCTAATGCGGGGGACTACGAGCAGTACTTC; cdr3_aa: CASSSNAGDYEQYF; v_call: TRBV27; clone_size: .; d_call: TRBD2; j_call: TRBJ2-7
cdr3_nt: TGTGCCAGCACCCAAAGGAGACAGCCAAAACTCAATGAGCAGTTCTTC; cdr3_aa: CASTQRRQPKLNEQFF; v_call: TRBV6-1; clone_size: few; d_call: .; j_call: TRBJ2-1
cdr3_nt: TGTGCCAGCAGTTACTCGTGGCAGGGGGAGAAGACTGAAGCTTTCTTT; cdr3_aa: CASSYSWQGEKTEAFF; v_call: TRBV6-6; clone_size: .; d_call: TRBD1; j_call: TRBJ1-1
cdr3_nt: TGTGCTAGCAGCTTAGGCAATAACCTCTGGACTAGCGGGGGGACTAGCACAGATACGCAGTATTTT; cdr3_aa: CASSLGNNLWTSGGTSTDTQYF; v_call: TRBV7-7; clone_size: .; d_call: TRBD2; j_call: TRBJ2-3
cdr3_nt: TGTGCCACCAGTGACGCGACAGGGTACACCGGGGAGCTGTTTTTT; cdr3_aa: CATSDATGYTGELFF; v_call: TRBV24-1; clone_size: .; d_call: TRBD1; j_call: TRBJ2-2
cdr3_nt: TGTGCCAGCAGTGGCCCGAACTATGGCTACACCTTC; cdr3_aa: CASSGPNYGYTF; v_call: TRBV27; clone_size: .; d_call: .; j_call: TRBJ1-2
cdr3_nt: TGTGCCAGCAGCCTCCAGACAGGCCCTTCTCATAACTATGGCTACACCTTC; cdr3_aa: CASSLQTGPSHNYGYTF; v_call: TRBV7-6; clone_size: many; d_call: .; j_call: TRBJ1-2
cdr3_nt: TGTGCCAGCAGTTACTCAGGGCAACGGGGCTACACCTTC; cdr3_aa: CASSYSGQRGYTF; v_call: TRBV6-6; clone_size: .; d_call: .; j_call: TRBJ1-2
cdr3_nt: TGTGCCAGCAGCTTATCGGGGACGAAGGAAAAACTGTTTTTT; cdr3_aa: CASSLSGTKEKLFF; v_call: TRBV7-9; clone_size: .; d_call: .; j_call: TRBJ1-4
cdr3_nt: TGTGCCAGCAGCGCGACAGGGTATAGCAATCAGCCCCAGCATTTT; cdr3_aa: CASSATGYSNQPQHF; v_call: TRBV7-8; clone_size: .; d_call: TRBD1; j_call: TRBJ1-5
cdr3_nt: TGTGCCAGCAGCTTATCCCTCAGCCTTTTAAAGGACAGCCACTACGAGCAGTACTTC; cdr3_aa: CASSLSLSLLKDSHYEQYF; v_call: TRBV7-2; clone_size: many; d_call: .; j_call: TRBJ2-7
cdr3_nt: TGCGCCAGCAGCCCGGGTTCGGATGGAAACACCATATATTTT; cdr3_aa: CASSPGSDGNTIYF; v_call: TRBV5-1; clone_size: few; d_call: .; j_call: TRBJ1-3
cdr3_nt: TGTGCCAGCAGCTTGATCTTCGTAGGATTCGATAGGGGAGGAGCGATAGGTGAGCAGTTCTTC; cdr3_aa: CASSLIFVGFDRGGAIGEQFF; v_call: TRBV7-6; clone_size: many; d_call: .; j_call: TRBJ2-1
cdr3_nt: TGTGCCAGCAGCTCGACAGGGGGTTGGTTCAATAGCAATCAGCCCCAGCATTTT; cdr3_aa: CASSSTGGWFNSNQPQHF; v_call: TRBV13; clone_size: .; d_call: TRBD1; j_call: TRBJ1-5
cdr3_nt: TGTGCCAGCAGCCTAAGAGGACAGGGGGCGTTGGAGACCCAGTACTTC; cdr3_aa: CASSLRGQGALETQYF; v_call: TRBV7-6; clone_size: many; d_call: TRBD1; j_call: TRBJ2-5
cdr3_nt: TGTGCCAGCAGTTCTGAGAGCTATAATTCACCCCTCCACTTT; cdr3_aa: CASSSESYNSPLHF; v_call: TRBV5-6; clone_size: few; d_call: .; j_call: TRBJ1-6
cdr3_nt: TGTGCCAGCAGCTGGACGGCCTCAACTAATGAAAAACTGTTTTTT; cdr3_aa: CASSWTASTNEKLFF; v_call: TRBV12-3/TRBV12-4; clone_size: few; d_call: .; j_call: TRBJ1-4
cdr3_nt: TGTGCCAGCAGTCAAGGCACCTCACCCCTCCACTTT; cdr3_aa: CASSQGTSPLHF; v_call: TRBV7-9; clone_size: .; d_call: .; j_call: TRBJ1-6
cdr3_nt: TGTGCCAGCAGTTTCCGGACAGGGTGGAATGAAAAACTGTTTTTT; cdr3_aa: CASSFRTGWNEKLFF; v_call: TRBV6-1; clone_size: once; d_call: TRBD1; j_call: TRBJ1-4
cdr3_nt: TGTGCCAGCAGGGTCCCCGGGACAGGGACGTCGAACCACTCCTACAATGAGCAGTTCTTC; cdr3_aa: CASRVPGTGTSNHSYNEQFF; v_call: TRBV2; clone_size: .; d_call: TRBD1; j_call: TRBJ2-1
cdr3_nt: TGTGCCAGTAGTATTGAAGGGGATGAGCAGTTCTTC; cdr3_aa: CASSIEGDEQFF; v_call: TRBV19; clone_size: few; d_call: .; j_call: TRBJ2-1
cdr3_nt: TGTGCCAGCAGCTTAGGAGGCAGGGGGCGAGAGACCCAGTACTTC; cdr3_aa: CASSLGGRGRETQYF; v_call: TRBV11-2; clone_size: few; d_call: TRBD1; j_call: TRBJ2-5
cdr3_nt: TGTGCCAGCATCCCCGGGACAGGGGGCTACGAGCAGTACTTC; cdr3_aa: CASIPGTGGYEQYF; v_call: TRBV6-6; clone_size: .; d_call: TRBD1; j_call: TRBJ2-7
cdr3_nt: TGTGCCTGCAGTTACGGGAGCAATCAGCCCCAGCATTTT; cdr3_aa: CACSYGSNQPQHF; v_call: TRBV6-8; clone_size: .; d_call: .; j_call: TRBJ1-5
cdr3_nt: TGTGCCAGTAGCCCACTAGCGGCGAACACAGATACGCAGTATTTT; cdr3_aa: CASSPLAANTDTQYF; v_call: TRBV19; clone_size: .; d_call: TRBD2; j_call: TRBJ2-3
cdr3_nt: TGTGCCAGTAGTATAGAAGGGACTGTCGAGCAGTACTTC; cdr3_aa: CASSIEGTVEQYF; v_call: TRBV19; clone_size: .; d_call: .; j_call: TRBJ2-7
cdr3_nt: TGTGCCACCAGCGGGAGCCGGGACATCTCCTACAATGAGCAGTTCTTC; cdr3_aa: CATSGSRDISYNEQFF; v_call: TRBV15; clone_size: few; d_call: .; j_call: TRBJ2-1